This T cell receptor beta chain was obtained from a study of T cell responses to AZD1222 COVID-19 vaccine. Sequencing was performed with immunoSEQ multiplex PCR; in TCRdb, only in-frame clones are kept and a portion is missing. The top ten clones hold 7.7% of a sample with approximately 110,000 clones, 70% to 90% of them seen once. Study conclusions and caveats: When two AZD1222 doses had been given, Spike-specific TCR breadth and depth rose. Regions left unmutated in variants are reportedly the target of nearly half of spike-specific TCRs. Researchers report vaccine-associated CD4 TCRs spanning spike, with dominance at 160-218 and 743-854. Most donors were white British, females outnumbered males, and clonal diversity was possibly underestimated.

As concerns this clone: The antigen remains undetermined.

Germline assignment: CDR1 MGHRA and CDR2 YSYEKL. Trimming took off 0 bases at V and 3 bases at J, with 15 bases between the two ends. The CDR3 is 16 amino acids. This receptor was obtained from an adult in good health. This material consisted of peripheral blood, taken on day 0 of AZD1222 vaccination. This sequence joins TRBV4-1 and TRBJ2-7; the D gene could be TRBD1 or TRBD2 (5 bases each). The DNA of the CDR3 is TGCGCCAGCAGCCAAGACGGGGCAGGATTCCACTACGAGCAGTACTTC. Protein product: CASSQDGAGFHYEQYF.